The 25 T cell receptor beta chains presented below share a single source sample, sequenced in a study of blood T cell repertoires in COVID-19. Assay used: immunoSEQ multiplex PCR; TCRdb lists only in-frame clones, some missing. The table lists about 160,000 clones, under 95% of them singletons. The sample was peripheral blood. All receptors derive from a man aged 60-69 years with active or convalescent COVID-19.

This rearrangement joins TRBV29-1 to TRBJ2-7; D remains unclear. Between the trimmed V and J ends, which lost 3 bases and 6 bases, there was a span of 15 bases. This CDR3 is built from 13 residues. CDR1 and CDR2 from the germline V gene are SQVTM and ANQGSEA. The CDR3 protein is CSVEHQDTPEQYF. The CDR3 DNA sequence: TGCAGCGTTGAGCATCAGGATACCCCCGAGCAGTACTTC.

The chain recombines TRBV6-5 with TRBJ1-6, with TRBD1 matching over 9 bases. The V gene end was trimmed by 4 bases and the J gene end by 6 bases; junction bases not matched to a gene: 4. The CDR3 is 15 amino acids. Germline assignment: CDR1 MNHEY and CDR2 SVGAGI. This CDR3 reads CASSSGTGTNSPLHF. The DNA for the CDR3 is TGTGCCAGCAGTTCTGGGACAGGGACTAATTCACCCCTCCACTTT.

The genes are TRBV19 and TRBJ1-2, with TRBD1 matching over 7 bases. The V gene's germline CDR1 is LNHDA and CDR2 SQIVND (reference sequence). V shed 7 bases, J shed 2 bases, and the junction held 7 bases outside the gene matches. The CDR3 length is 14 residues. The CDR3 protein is CASNTGQVNYGYTF. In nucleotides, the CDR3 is TGTGCCAGTAACACCGGACAGGTCAACTATGGCTACACCTTC.

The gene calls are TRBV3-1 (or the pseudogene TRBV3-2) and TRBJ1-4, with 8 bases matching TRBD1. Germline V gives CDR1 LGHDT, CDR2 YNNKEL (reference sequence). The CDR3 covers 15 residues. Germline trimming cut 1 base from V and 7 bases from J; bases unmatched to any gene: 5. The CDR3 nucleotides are TGTGCCAGCAGCCAAGCTGGACAGGGCCCTGAAAAACTGTTTTTT. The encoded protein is CASSQAGQGPEKLFF.

The CDR3 DNA is TGCGCCAGCAGCAGCACAGGGGGCGCGACCGGGGAGCTGTTTTTT. Encoded protein: CASSSTGGATGELFF. The chain employs TRBV5-1 and TRBJ2-2; 9 nucleotides match TRBD1. The V gene end was trimmed by 4 bases and the J gene end by 5 bases; junction bases not matched to a gene: 6. Germline-derived CDR1 and CDR2 are SGHRS and YFSETQ. This CDR3 contains 15 residues. Looking up the rest from reference TRBV5-1 and TRBJ2-2 gives the full variable domain: KAGVTQTPRYLIKTRGQQVTLSCSPISGHRSVSWYQQTPGQGLQFLFEYFSETQRNKGNFPGRFSGRQFSNSRSEMNVSTLELGDSALYLCASSSTGGATGELFFGEGSRLTVL.

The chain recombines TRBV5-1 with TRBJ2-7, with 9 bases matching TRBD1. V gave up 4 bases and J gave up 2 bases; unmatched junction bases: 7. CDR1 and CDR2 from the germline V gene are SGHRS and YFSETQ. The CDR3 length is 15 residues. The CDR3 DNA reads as TGCGCCAGCAGCGGGGGGGACAGGGACCCCTACGAGCAGTACTTC. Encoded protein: CASSGGDRDPYEQYF.

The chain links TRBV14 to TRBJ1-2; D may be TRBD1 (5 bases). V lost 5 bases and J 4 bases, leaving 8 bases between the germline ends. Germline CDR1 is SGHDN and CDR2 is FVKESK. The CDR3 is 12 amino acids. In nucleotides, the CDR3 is TGTGCCAGCAGCGACAGTGTCTATGGCTACACCTTC. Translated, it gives CASSDSVYGYTF.

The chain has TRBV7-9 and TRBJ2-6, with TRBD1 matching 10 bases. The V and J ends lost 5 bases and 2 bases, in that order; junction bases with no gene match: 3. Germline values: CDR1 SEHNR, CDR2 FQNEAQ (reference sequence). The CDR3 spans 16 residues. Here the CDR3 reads CASSGQGVAGANVLTF. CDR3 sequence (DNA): TGTGCCAGCAGCGGACAGGGGGTCGCTGGGGCCAACGTCCTGACTTTC.

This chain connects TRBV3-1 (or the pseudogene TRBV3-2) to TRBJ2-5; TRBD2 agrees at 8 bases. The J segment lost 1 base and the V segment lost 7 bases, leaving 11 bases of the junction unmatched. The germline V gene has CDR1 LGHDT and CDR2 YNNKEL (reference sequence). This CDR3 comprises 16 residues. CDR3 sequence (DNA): TGTGCCAGCAATGAAGCGGGCGGGGGGTCCCAAGAGACCCAGTACTTC. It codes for CASNEAGGGSQETQYF.

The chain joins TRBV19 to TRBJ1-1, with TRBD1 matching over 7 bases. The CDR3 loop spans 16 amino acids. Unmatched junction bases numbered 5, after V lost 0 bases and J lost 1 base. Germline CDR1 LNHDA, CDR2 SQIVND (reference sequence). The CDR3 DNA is TGTGCCAGTAGTATAGATATAAACAGGGGGAACACTGAAGCTTTCTTT. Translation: CASSIDINRGNTEAFF.

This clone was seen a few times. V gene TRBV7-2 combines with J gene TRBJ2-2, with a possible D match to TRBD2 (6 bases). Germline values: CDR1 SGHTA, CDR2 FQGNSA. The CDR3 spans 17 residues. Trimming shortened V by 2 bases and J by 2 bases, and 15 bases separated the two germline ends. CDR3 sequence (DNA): TGTGCCAGCAGCTTAATCCTCGCGGGACTTAACACCGGGGAGCTGTTTTTT. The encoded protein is CASSLILAGLNTGELFF.

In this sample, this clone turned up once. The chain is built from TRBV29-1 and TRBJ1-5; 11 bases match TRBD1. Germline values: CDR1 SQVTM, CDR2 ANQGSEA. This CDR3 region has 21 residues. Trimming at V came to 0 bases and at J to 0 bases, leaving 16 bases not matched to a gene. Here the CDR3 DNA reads TGCAGCGTTGAAGATCTTCCGGGACAGGGGGACCCCGCATATAGCAATCAGCCCCAGCATTTT. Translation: CSVEDLPGQGDPAYSNQPQHF.

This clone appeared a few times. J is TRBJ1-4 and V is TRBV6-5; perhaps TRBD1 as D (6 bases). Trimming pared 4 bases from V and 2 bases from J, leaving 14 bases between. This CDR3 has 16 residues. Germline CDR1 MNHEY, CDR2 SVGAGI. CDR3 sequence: CASSLKPGVTNEKLFF. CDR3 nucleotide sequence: TGTGCCAGCAGTTTAAAACCAGGGGTGACTAATGAAAAACTGTTTTTT.

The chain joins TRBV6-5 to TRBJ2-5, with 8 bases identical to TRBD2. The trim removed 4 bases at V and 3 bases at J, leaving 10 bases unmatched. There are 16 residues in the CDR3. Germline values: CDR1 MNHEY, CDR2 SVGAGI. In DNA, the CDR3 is TGTGCCAGCAGTTTAACCCCGGGACTAGGAAAAGAGACCCAGTACTTC. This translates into CASSLTPGLGKETQYF.

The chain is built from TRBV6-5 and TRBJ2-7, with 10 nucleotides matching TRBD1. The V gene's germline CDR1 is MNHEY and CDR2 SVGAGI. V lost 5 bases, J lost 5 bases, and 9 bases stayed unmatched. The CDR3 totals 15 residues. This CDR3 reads CASSTGQGDGDEQYF. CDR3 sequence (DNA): TGTGCCAGCAGTACCGGACAGGGGGATGGCGACGAGCAGTACTTC.

DNA of the CDR3: TGTGCCAGCAGCCAAGCCGGGGAAGTGGGCAATCAGCCCCAGCATTTT. Residues: CASSQAGEVGNQPQHF. This chain links TRBV3-1 (or the pseudogene TRBV3-2) with TRBJ1-5; no definite D call. Germline-derived CDR1 and CDR2 are LGHDT and YNNKEL (reference sequence). The length of the CDR3 is 16 residues. Between the trimmed V and J ends, which lost 1 base and 2 bases, there was a span of 12 bases.

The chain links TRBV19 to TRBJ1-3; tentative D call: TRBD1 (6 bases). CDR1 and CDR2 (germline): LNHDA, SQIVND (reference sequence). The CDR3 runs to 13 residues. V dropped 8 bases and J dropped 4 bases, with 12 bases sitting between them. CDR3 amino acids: CASSGTSGNTIYF. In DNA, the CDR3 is TGTGCCAGTTCCGGGACATCAGGAAACACCATATATTTT.

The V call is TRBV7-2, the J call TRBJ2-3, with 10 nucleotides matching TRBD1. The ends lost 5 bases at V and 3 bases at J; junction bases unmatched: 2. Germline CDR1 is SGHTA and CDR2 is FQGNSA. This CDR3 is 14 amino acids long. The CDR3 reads CASSTGQGTDTQYF. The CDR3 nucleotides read TGTGCCAGCAGCACGGGACAGGGGACAGATACGCAGTATTTT. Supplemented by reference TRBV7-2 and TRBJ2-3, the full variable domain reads GAGVSQSPSNKVTEKGKDVELRCDPISGHTALYWYRQSLGQGLEFLIYFQGNSAPDKSGLPSDRFSAERTGGSVSTLTIQRTQQEDSAVYLCASSTGQGTDTQYFGPGTRLTVL.

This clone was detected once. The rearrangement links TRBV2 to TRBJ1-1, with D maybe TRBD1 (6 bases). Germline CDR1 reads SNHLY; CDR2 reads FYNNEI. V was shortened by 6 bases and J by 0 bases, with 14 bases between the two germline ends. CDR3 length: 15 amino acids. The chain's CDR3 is CASSKPGQMNTEAFF. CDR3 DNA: TGTGCCAGCAGCAAGCCCGGACAGATGAACACTGAAGCTTTCTTT.

CDR3 protein: CASRTGTGGRETQYF. The CDR3 nucleotides read TGTGCCAGTAGAACCGGGACAGGGGGCAGGGAGACCCAGTACTTC. The genes are TRBV19 and TRBJ2-5, with 12 bases matching TRBD1. Germline loops: CDR1 LNHDA, CDR2 SQIVND (reference sequence). The CDR3 totals 15 residues. With V trimmed by 6 bases and J by 5 bases, 7 bases remained unmatched.

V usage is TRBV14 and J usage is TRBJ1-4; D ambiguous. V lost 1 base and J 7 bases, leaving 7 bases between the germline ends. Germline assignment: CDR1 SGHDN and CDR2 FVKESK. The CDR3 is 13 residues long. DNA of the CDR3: TGTGCCAGCAGCCAAGGAGAAGTTGAAAAACTGTTTTTT. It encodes CASSQGEVEKLFF. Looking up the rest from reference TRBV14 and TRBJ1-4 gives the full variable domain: EAGVTQFPSHSVIEKGQTVTLRCDPISGHDNLYWYRRVMGKEIKFLLHFVKESKQDESGMPNNRFLAERTGGTYSTLKVQPAELEDSGVYFCASSQGEVEKLFFGSGTQLSVL.

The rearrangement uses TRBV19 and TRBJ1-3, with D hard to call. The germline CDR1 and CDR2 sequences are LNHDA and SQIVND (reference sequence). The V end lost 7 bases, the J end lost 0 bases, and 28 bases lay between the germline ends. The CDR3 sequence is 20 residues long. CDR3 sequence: CASTFSPLTTYTNSGNTIYF. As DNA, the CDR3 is TGTGCCAGTACATTCTCCCCATTAACGACGTATACTAACTCTGGAAACACCATATATTTT.

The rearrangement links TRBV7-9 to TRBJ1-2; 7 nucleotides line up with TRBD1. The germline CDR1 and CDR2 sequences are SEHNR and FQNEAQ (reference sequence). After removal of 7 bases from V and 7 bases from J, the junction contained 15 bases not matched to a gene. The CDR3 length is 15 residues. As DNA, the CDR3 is TGTGCCAGCAACGAGAAACAGGACAGGCTGCGTGGCTACACCTTC. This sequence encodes CASNEKQDRLRGYTF.

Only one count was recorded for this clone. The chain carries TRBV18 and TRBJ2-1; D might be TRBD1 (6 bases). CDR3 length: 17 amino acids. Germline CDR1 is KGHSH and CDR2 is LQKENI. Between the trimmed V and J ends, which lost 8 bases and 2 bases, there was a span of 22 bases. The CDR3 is CASPPVGGLGPYNEQFF. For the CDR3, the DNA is TGTGCCAGCCCCCCCGTTGGGGGCTTGGGACCCTACAATGAGCAGTTCTTC.

The CDR3 reads CASSVGVRKGATDTQYF. The CDR3 region has the DNA TGTGCCAGCAGCGTAGGGGTACGGAAGGGGGCCACAGATACGCAGTATTTT. This chain connects TRBV9 to TRBJ2-3; 7 bases line up with TRBD1. V lost 0 bases, J lost 2 bases, and 9 bases stayed unmatched. CDR1 is SGDLS, CDR2 YYNGEE, per germline. The CDR3 spans 17 residues.